This TCR beta chain was captured in a study of shared clonotypes between healthy human individuals. Background on the study: Used for every donor were three CD4 naive, three CD4 memory, two CD8 naive and one CD8 memory plate.

Findings and caveats of the study: Sharing across four donors was highest in naive CD4 (approximately 5%) and lowest in memory CD8 (0.4%).

V was pared by 3 bases and J by 6 bases, with 1 base of the junction left unmatched. The CDR3 consists of 13 residues. Germline loops: CDR1 MNHEY, CDR2 SMNVEV (reference sequence). Cells designated naive CD8 were CD45RO-negative and were positively selected for CCR7, with terminally differentiated effector memory CD45RA+ cells excluded. All donors were healthy HIV-negative adults lacking recent acute infections or vaccinations. This table comes from immunoSEQ multiplex PCR, and its TCRdb copy is limited to in-frame clones, with some not included. The sample holds approximately 600,000 clones; approximately 95% are singletons and the top ten take about 0.11%. Remarks on this clone: Its target is not known. The same CDR3 is also encoded by other DNA sequences in this sample.

The receptor was derived from a woman in her thirties in good health. The chain links TRBV27 to TRBJ2-2, with 7 bases that match TRBD2. Sequencing was carried out using naive CD8+ T cells sorted from blood. CDR3 sequence: CASSLGGAGELFF. The CDR3 bases are TGTGCCAGCAGTTTGGGGGGGGCCGGGGAGCTGTTTTTT.